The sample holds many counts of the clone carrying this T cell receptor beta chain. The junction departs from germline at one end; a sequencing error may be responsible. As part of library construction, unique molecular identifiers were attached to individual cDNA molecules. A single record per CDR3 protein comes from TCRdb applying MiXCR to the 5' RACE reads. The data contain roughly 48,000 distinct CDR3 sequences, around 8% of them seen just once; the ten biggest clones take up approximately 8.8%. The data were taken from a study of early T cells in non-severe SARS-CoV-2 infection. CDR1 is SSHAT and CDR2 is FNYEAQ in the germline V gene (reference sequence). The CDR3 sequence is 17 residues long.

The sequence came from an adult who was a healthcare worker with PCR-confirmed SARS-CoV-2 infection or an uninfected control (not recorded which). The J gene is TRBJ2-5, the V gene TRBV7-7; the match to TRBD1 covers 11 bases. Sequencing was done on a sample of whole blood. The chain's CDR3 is CASSLWPDRGPGETQYF. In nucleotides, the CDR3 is TGTGCTAGCAGCTTATGGCCGGACAGGGGGCCTGGAGAGACCCAGTACTTC.